The 14 T cell receptor beta chains in this list originate from one sample, sequenced in a study of shared clonotypes between healthy human individuals. The table came from immunoSEQ multiplex PCR; TCRdb's copy has only in-frame clones and leaves some out. The sample contains hundreds of thousands of clones, 95% to 98% of which appear only once. Naive-designated CD8 cells lacked CD45RO, were positively enriched for CCR7, and omitted terminally differentiated effector memory CD45RA+ cells. Sample: naive CD8+ T cells sorted from blood. The receptors stem from a man aged 25 to 40 in good health.

About this clone: At the DNA level, this CDR3 is encoded by other sequences in the same sample as well. The rearrangement uses TRBV7-7 and TRBJ2-1; 10 bases align to TRBD2. V shed 2 bases, J shed 4 bases, and the junction held 2 bases outside the gene matches. CDR1 SSHAT and CDR2 FNYEAQ come from the germline V gene (reference sequence). The CDR3 has 15 residues. The CDR3 DNA is TGTGCCAGCAGCTTAACGACTAGCGGGTACAATGAGCAGTTCTTC. It codes for CASSLTTSGYNEQFF.

The chain employs TRBV28 and TRBJ1-4; weak D call: TRBD1 (6 bases). Germline V CDR1 and CDR2: MDHEN, SYDVKM. CDR3 size: 15 residues. V was shortened by 6 bases and J by 5 bases, with 16 bases between the two germline ends. CDR3 amino acids: CASSKGEDRNEKLFF. CDR3 coding DNA: TGTGCCAGCAGCAAAGGAGAGGACAGAAATGAAAAACTGTTTTTT.

V is TRBV11-2 and J is TRBJ2-3, with D possibly TRBD2 on 6 matching bases. This CDR3 is built from 16 residues. The V and J ends lost 2 bases and 6 bases respectively, with 18 bases between them. CDR1 and CDR2 from the germline V gene are SGHAT and FQNNGV. The CDR3 nucleotides are TGTGCCAGCAGCTTAAGTACGAGGAGGGCGGGGGATACGCAGTATTTT. Residues: CASSLSTRRAGDTQYF.

This sequence joins TRBV2 and TRBJ2-4, with TRBD1 identical over 7 bases. This CDR3 spans 12 amino acids. V dropped 7 bases and J dropped 6; count of bases not matched to a gene: 3. CDR1 SNHLY and CDR2 FYNNEI come from the germline V gene. The CDR3 DNA reads TGTGCCAGCACAGGACAGGCAAACATTCAGTACTTC. Its protein product is CASTGQANIQYF.

The chain carries TRBV13 and TRBJ2-3; unclear D gene. The V end was cut by 4 bases, the J end by 0 bases, with 8 bases between. From germline, CDR1 is PRHDT and CDR2 FYEKMQ (reference sequence). The CDR3 runs 14 residues. CDR3 nucleotides: TGTGCCAGCAGCTCCAAGGGAAGCACAGATACGCAGTATTTT. This translates into CASSSKGSTDTQYF.

The CDR3 DNA reads TGTGCCAGCAGCGGAGGATTCACCTACGAGCAGTACTTC. Translated: CASSGGFTYEQYF. The rearrangement joins TRBV28 to TRBJ2-7; possible D gene TRBD2, 5 bases. This CDR3 has 13 residues. V lost 6 bases and J lost 2, with 11 bases in between. Germline V gene sequence: CDR1 MDHEN, CDR2 SYDVKM.

The genes are TRBV11-2 and TRBJ2-7, with D perhaps being TRBD1 or TRBD2 (5 bases each). The CDR3 runs 16 residues. Trimming pared 3 bases from V and 0 bases from J, leaving 15 bases between. Germline V lookup: CDR1 SGHAT, CDR2 FQNNGV. For the CDR3, the DNA is TGTGCCAGCAGCTTCTACGGGACGGTAGACTCCTACGAGCAGTACTTC. This sequence encodes CASSFYGTVDSYEQYF.

The chain employs TRBV5-1 and TRBJ1-5, with TRBD1 as a possible D gene (5 bases). The CDR3 loop spans 14 amino acids. Germline-derived CDR1 and CDR2 are SGHRS and YFSETQ. V lost 5 bases to trimming and J lost 3 bases, with 12 bases between them. The CDR3 sequence: CASRIEGPNQPQHF. In DNA, the CDR3 is TGCGCCAGCAGGATAGAGGGGCCCAATCAGCCCCAGCATTTT.

This rearrangement joins TRBV10-3 to TRBJ2-7, with D perhaps TRBD2 (5 bases). CDR1 and CDR2 from the germline V gene are ENHRY and SYGVKD. V lost 0 bases and J 5 bases, leaving 8 bases between the germline ends. This CDR3 contains 13 residues. The DNA for the CDR3 is TGTGCCATCAGTGAGTCGACCGGGGACGAGCAGTACTTC. As protein: CAISESTGDEQYF.

For this clone: Other DNA sequences in this sample translate to the same CDR3. The genes are TRBV6-6 and TRBJ1-1; no clear D gene. The V end was cut by 3 bases, the J end by 5 bases, with 4 bases between. The CDR3 contains 11 residues. The V gene's germline CDR1 is MNHNY and CDR2 SVGAGI (reference sequence). In DNA, the CDR3 is TGTGCCAGCAGTTATGGAACTGAAGCTTTCTTT. Its protein is CASSYGTEAFF.

This chain joins TRBV7-6 and TRBJ2-7; D not resolved. Trimming took 2 bases from V and 2 from J, leaving 10 bases between them. CDR3 length equals 14 residues. Germline V gene sequence: CDR1 SGHVS, CDR2 FNYEAQ. DNA of the CDR3: TGTGCCAGCAGCTTAAGCGCCTTAGCCTACGAGCAGTACTTC. Residues: CASSLSALAYEQYF.

The chain employs TRBV5-1 and TRBJ2-7; 10 positions match TRBD1. Trimming cost V 4 bases and J 7 bases; bases outside gene matches: 11. CDR1 and CDR2 (germline): SGHRS, YFSETQ. The CDR3 loop spans 15 amino acids. CDR3 protein: CASSGWDRGVWEQYF. In nucleotides, the CDR3 is TGCGCCAGCAGCGGGTGGGACAGGGGCGTCTGGGAGCAGTACTTC. Using reference TRBV5-1 and TRBJ2-7 for the parts outside the CDR3, the full variable domain is KAGVTQTPRYLIKTRGQQVTLSCSPISGHRSVSWYQQTPGQGLQFLFEYFSETQRNKGNFPGRFSGRQFSNSRSEMNVSTLELGDSALYLCASSGWDRGVWEQYFGPGTRLTVT.

The chain carries TRBV18 and TRBJ2-1; tentatively, D is TRBD2 (5 bases). This CDR3 comprises 14 residues. The germline gives CDR1 KGHSH, CDR2 LQKENI. Trimming took off 6 bases at V and 5 bases at J, with 14 bases between the two ends. The CDR3 loop is CASSGKDGNNEQFF. The CDR3 DNA sequence: TGTGCCAGCTCTGGAAAGGACGGGAACAATGAGCAGTTCTTC.

The rearrangement links TRBV29-1 to TRBJ2-1; 9 bases map to TRBD2. The V and J ends lost 5 bases and 2 bases, in that order; junction bases with no gene match: 16. Germline CDR1 and CDR2: SQVTM and ANQGSEA. This CDR3 comprises 18 residues. The CDR3 reads CSVQGISGSGRTYNEQFF. DNA for the CDR3: TGCAGCGTTCAAGGGATTAGCGGGAGTGGACGAACCTACAATGAGCAGTTCTTC.